These 30 T cell receptor beta chains share one sample of origin, sequenced in a study of CD8 T cells in Susac syndrome. Random hexamers served to reverse transcribe roughly 0.5 to 1 ug RNA. Using its own MiXCR run on the immunoSEQ multiplex PCR reads, TCRdb lists one record per CDR3 protein. The table lists under 200,000 distinct CDR3 sequences, 90% to 95% of them singletons, with approximately 0.09% in the top ten. Input material: CD4+ T cells from PBMCs. These receptors were collected from a human donor with Susac syndrome.

The chain recombines TRBV19 with TRBJ2-1; D ambiguous. The V gene lost 3 bases and the J gene lost 6 bases, with 12 bases spanning the gap. The CDR3 covers 14 residues. The germline V gene has CDR1 LNHDA and CDR2 SQIVND (reference sequence). The CDR3 loop reads CASSISVQTNEQFF. The CDR3 coding sequence is TGTGCCAGTAGTATCTCTGTTCAGACCAATGAGCAGTTCTTC. Variable domain in full (rest from reference TRBV19 and TRBJ2-1): DGGITQSPKYLFRKEGQNVTLSCEQNLNHDAMYWYRQDPGQGLRLIYYSQIVNDFQKGDIAEGYSVSREKKESFPLTVTSAQKNPTAFYLCASSISVQTNEQFFGPGTRLTVL.

The chain joins TRBV6-1 to TRBJ2-2, with 11 bases identical to TRBD1. CDR3 length: 14 residues. Germline CDR1 MNHNS, CDR2 SASEGT. Trimming cost V 6 bases and J 4 bases; bases outside gene matches: 1. DNA of the CDR3: TGTGCCAGCAGGGGACAGGGGGTCACCGGGGAGCTGTTTTTT. Residues: CASRGQGVTGELFF.

This clonotype was counted once. The chain combines TRBV30 with TRBJ1-5; tentative D call: TRBD1 (5 bases). The germline gives CDR1 GTSNPN, CDR2 SVGIG (reference sequence). The CDR3 totals 15 residues. V lost 1 base and J lost 3, with 13 bases in between. CDR3 bases: TGTGCCTGGAGTGCAAGGGGCTCTAACAATCAGCCCCAGCATTTT. Residues: CAWSARGSNNQPQHF.

The chain joins TRBV18 to TRBJ1-2; D unclear. The CDR3 contains 13 residues. Germline V gene lookup returns CDR1 KGHSH and CDR2 LQKENI. V dropped 5 bases and J dropped 6 bases, with 13 bases sitting between them. The chain's CDR3 is CASSSVTRDGYTF. CDR3 DNA: TGTGCCAGCTCATCTGTCACCCGGGATGGCTACACCTTC. Supplemented by reference TRBV18 and TRBJ1-2, the full variable domain reads NAGVMQNPRHLVRRRGQEARLRCSPMKGHSHVYWYRQLPEEGLKFMVYLQKENIIDESGMPKERFSAEFPKEGPSILRIQQVVRGDSAAYFCASSSVTRDGYTFGSGTRLTVV.

The chain carries TRBV5-1 and TRBJ2-1; 12 bases map to TRBD2. The V segment lost 0 bases and the J segment 9 bases; nucleotides outside the gene matches: 10. Germline assignment: CDR1 SGHRS and CDR2 YFSETQ. The CDR3 spans 17 residues. The DNA for the CDR3 is TGCGCCAGCAGCTTGGCGGCTAGCGGGGGGGTATTCGGTGAGCAGTTCTTC. As protein: CASSLAASGGVFGEQFF.

This chain joins TRBV6-1 and TRBJ2-5; 14 bases are a match to TRBD2. There are 19 residues in the CDR3. Germline trimming cut 6 bases from V and 1 base from J; bases unmatched to any gene: 13. CDR1 and CDR2 (germline): MNHNS, SASEGT. The chain's CDR3 is CASSQGGTSGRAPQETQYF. The CDR3 nucleotides are TGTGCCAGCAGCCAAGGGGGGACTAGCGGGAGAGCACCCCAAGAGACCCAGTACTTC.

This clonotype occurred a few times. The V and J genes are TRBV27 and TRBJ2-7; possibly TRBD2 for D (5 bases). Trimming pared 6 bases from V and 0 bases from J, leaving 9 bases between. The CDR3 consists of 13 residues. Germline lookup yields CDR1 MNHEY and CDR2 SMNVEV (reference sequence). CDR3 nucleotides: TGTGCCAGCAGGACGGGAAACTCCTACGAGCAGTACTTC. It specifies CASRTGNSYEQYF.

The rearrangement joins TRBV15 to TRBJ2-7; 13 bases map to TRBD2. V shed 1 base and J 3 bases; nucleotides not matched to a gene: 9. CDR3 length equals 18 residues. Germline values: CDR1 LNHNV, CDR2 YYDKDF (reference sequence). CDR3 loop: CATSRVRLAGGLNYEQYF. DNA of the CDR3: TGTGCCACCAGCAGAGTTAGACTAGCGGGAGGTCTAAACTACGAGCAGTACTTC.

The genes are TRBV20-1 and TRBJ2-5; D may be TRBD1 (5 bases). There are 14 residues in the CDR3. The V end lost 2 bases, the J end lost 4 bases, and 14 bases lay between the germline ends. Germline V gene sequence: CDR1 DFQATT, CDR2 SNEGSKA (reference sequence). CDR3 sequence reads: CSARRRTQGETQYF. CDR3 in DNA: TGCAGTGCTAGACGACGGACCCAGGGAGAGACCCAGTACTTC.

DNA for the CDR3: TGTGCCAGCAGCCCCAGCCCAAGCGGGTTCCCTTACGAGCAGTACTTC. It encodes CASSPSPSGFPYEQYF. V gene TRBV3-1 combines with J gene TRBJ2-7; the D gene is possibly TRBD2 (6 bases). The CDR3 has 16 amino acids. Germline lookup yields CDR1 LGHDT and CDR2 YNNKEL (reference sequence). The V end was cut by 4 bases, the J end by 4 bases, with 20 bases between.

The V gene is TRBV6-5, the J gene TRBJ1-1; D uncertain. This CDR3 contains 14 residues. With 2 bases removed from V and 2 bases from J, the gap between germline ends came to 9 bases. Germline-derived CDR1 and CDR2 are MNHEY and SVGAGI. The chain's CDR3 is CASSYREGNTEAFF. For the CDR3, the DNA is TGTGCCAGCAGTTACCGGGAAGGAAACACTGAAGCTTTCTTT.

The chain is built from TRBV20-1 and TRBJ2-3, with D possibly TRBD2 on 5 matching bases. Germline V CDR1 and CDR2: DFQATT, SNEGSKA (reference sequence). The CDR3 consists of 13 residues. V lost 0 bases and J lost 6, with 10 bases in between. The CDR3 region is CSAREAWEDTQYF. DNA for the CDR3: TGCAGTGCTAGAGAGGCTTGGGAGGATACGCAGTATTTT.

This clonotype came up once. The chain uses TRBV18 and TRBJ2-3, with D possibly being TRBD1 (6 bases). V was clipped by 1 base and J by 0 bases, with 11 bases between them. The germline V gene encodes CDR1 KGHSH and CDR2 LQKENI. This CDR3 has 16 amino acids. CDR3 region: CASSPLKTGSTDTQYF. The CDR3 region has the DNA TGTGCCAGCTCACCACTAAAGACAGGAAGCACAGATACGCAGTATTTT. Supplemented by reference TRBV18 and TRBJ2-3, the full variable domain reads NAGVMQNPRHLVRRRGQEARLRCSPMKGHSHVYWYRQLPEEGLKFMVYLQKENIIDESGMPKERFSAEFPKEGPSILRIQQVVRGDSAAYFCASSPLKTGSTDTQYFGPGTRLTVL.

The chain combines TRBV3-1 with TRBJ2-5; the match to TRBD1 covers 12 bases. CDR1 is LGHDT and CDR2 is YNNKEL in the germline V gene (reference sequence). This CDR3 spans 18 amino acids. The V and J ends lost 4 bases and 4 bases, in that order; junction bases with no gene match: 13. The CDR3, as DNA: TGTGCCAGCAGCCTACACTCATCCGGGACAGGGGGCGGAGAGACCCAGTACTTC. Translation gives CASSLHSSGTGGGETQYF.

J is TRBJ1-1 and V is TRBV29-1; D unresolved. CDR1 SQVTM and CDR2 ANQGSEA come from the germline V gene. The CDR3 is 12 residues long. Trimming removed 1 base from V and 5 bases from J, with 8 bases in between. CDR3 loop: CSVEGRGTEAFF. In DNA form, the CDR3 reads TGCAGCGTTGAAGGTCGGGGAACTGAAGCTTTCTTT.

The rearrangement links TRBV20-1 to TRBJ2-1; D unresolved. V was pared by 1 base and J by 8 bases, with 18 bases between. CDR3 length: 15 amino acids. In germline, CDR1 is DFQATT, CDR2 SNEGSKA (reference sequence). CDR3 nucleotides: TGCAGTGCTAGAGGGCACTTTGGGCGTGAGGATGAGCAGTTCTTC. Its translation: CSARGHFGREDEQFF.

V usage is TRBV4-1 and J usage is TRBJ1-6; D is unresolved. Germline V gene sequence: CDR1 MGHRA, CDR2 YSYEKL. This CDR3 has 15 amino acids. The ends were cut back, 0 bases at V and 6 bases at J, with 9 bases in the middle. The DNA for the CDR3 is TGCGCCAGCAGCCAAGATTTTTTATCTAATTCACCCCTCCACTTT. It translates to CASSQDFLSNSPLHF.

The V call is TRBV5-1, the J call TRBJ2-7, with 8 bases matching TRBD1. Germline V lookup: CDR1 SGHRS, CDR2 YFSETQ. CDR3 length: 15 amino acids. The J segment lost 1 base and the V segment lost 0 bases, leaving 3 bases of the junction unmatched. Here the CDR3 reads CASSLGTGISYEQYF. The CDR3 DNA reads as TGCGCCAGCAGCTTGGGGACAGGGATATCCTACGAGCAGTACTTC.

The chain carries TRBV5-1 and TRBJ2-3; 11 bases map to TRBD1. The CDR3 consists of 15 residues. J gave up 5 bases and V 4 bases, and 6 bases lay outside the gene matches. The germline CDR1 and CDR2 sequences are SGHRS and YFSETQ. In nucleotides, the CDR3 is TGCGCCAGCAGCCCTGAGGGACAGGGGGTAGATACGCAGTATTTT. It is translated as CASSPEGQGVDTQYF.

The genes are TRBV20-1 and TRBJ2-5, with TRBD2 identical over 7 bases. Germline CDR1 is DFQATT and CDR2 is SNEGSKA (reference sequence). This CDR3 comprises 15 residues. Trimming took 3 bases from V and 2 from J; bases not matched to a gene: 9. In DNA, the CDR3 is TGCAGTGCTAGCCGTCCGCTAGCGGTACAAGAGACCCAGTACTTC. Translated: CSASRPLAVQETQYF.

The chain employs TRBV28 and TRBJ2-6, with D possibly being TRBD1 or TRBD2 (5 bases each). Germline V gives CDR1 MDHEN, CDR2 SYDVKM. V lost 10 bases, J lost 2 bases, and 9 bases lay in between. CDR3 length equals 13 residues. CDR3 in DNA: TGTGCCACCCGAGGGGCTGGGGCCAACGTCCTGACTTTC. Its protein product is CATRGAGANVLTF.

The chain couples TRBV29-1 to TRBJ1-2; D remains ambiguous. V was cut by 5 bases and J by 0 bases, with 13 bases left in between. The CDR3 extends over 14 amino acids. Germline values: CDR1 SQVTM, CDR2 ANQGSEA. The CDR3 loop is CSVTDEIANYGYTF. CDR3 DNA: TGCAGCGTTACCGACGAGATAGCTAACTATGGCTACACCTTC.

V and J are TRBV6-1 and TRBJ2-5, with D hard to call. The CDR3 loop spans 11 amino acids. Germline V gene sequence: CDR1 MNHNS, CDR2 SASEGT. Trimming cost V 4 bases and J 7 bases, with 7 bases left between them. Here the CDR3 DNA reads TGTGCCAGCAGTGCTAGTGTGACCCAGTACTTC. It specifies CASSASVTQYF.

This chain joins TRBV11-2 and TRBJ1-6, with D uncertain. Germline values: CDR1 SGHAT, CDR2 FQNNGV. Trimming shortened V by 4 bases and J by 10 bases, and 14 bases separated the two germline ends. This CDR3 is built from 14 residues. CDR3 residues: CASSSVDSGSPLHF. For the CDR3, the DNA is TGTGCCAGCAGCTCCGTGGATTCTGGATCACCCCTCCACTTT.

The chain has TRBV3-1 and TRBJ2-3, with D perhaps matching TRBD2 (6 bases). CDR3 length equals 15 residues. The germline CDR1 and CDR2 sequences are LGHDT and YNNKEL (reference sequence). V lost 2 bases to trimming and J lost 0 bases, with 9 bases between them. The CDR3 DNA is TGTGCCAGCAGCCAATGGGACTCTAGCACAGATACGCAGTATTTT. It is translated as CASSQWDSSTDTQYF.

The chain joins TRBV29-1 to TRBJ2-7, with D tentatively TRBD2 (6 bases). V lost 7 bases to trimming and J lost 2 bases, with 12 bases between them. The length of the CDR3 is 12 residues. Germline lookup yields CDR1 SQVTM and CDR2 ANQGSEA. As DNA, the CDR3 is TGCAGCGCCTTAGCGGAAACCTACGAGCAGTACTTC. Translating it yields CSALAETYEQYF.

The chain combines TRBV5-1 with TRBJ2-2, with 9 bases identical to TRBD1. The CDR3 length is 17 residues. V was pared by 0 bases and J by 5 bases, with 8 bases of the junction left unmatched. Germline V gene lookup returns CDR1 SGHRS and CDR2 YFSETQ. The CDR3 loop is CASSLAMVGTGTGELFF. The DNA of the CDR3 is TGCGCCAGCAGCTTGGCCATGGTGGGGACAGGGACCGGGGAGCTGTTTTTT.

The genes are TRBV6-5 and TRBJ1-5; no clear D. The CDR3 extends over 16 amino acids. V lost 3 bases to trimming and J lost 0 bases, with 12 bases between them. CDR1 and CDR2 from the germline V gene are MNHEY and SVGAGI. CDR3 in amino acids: CASSYFGVGSNQPQHF. Written as DNA, the CDR3 is TGTGCCAGCAGTTATTTTGGAGTTGGTAGCAATCAGCCCCAGCATTTT.

The genes are TRBV5-1 and TRBJ2-7; 7 bases fit TRBD1. Losses at the gene ends were 0 bases for V and 0 bases for J; bases not matched to a gene: 6. There are 16 residues in the CDR3. Germline-derived CDR1 and CDR2 are SGHRS and YFSETQ. DNA of the CDR3: TGCGCCAGCAGCTTGGGTGGGACAGAGAGCTCCTACGAGCAGTACTTC. This sequence encodes CASSLGGTESSYEQYF.

The chain has TRBV20-1 and TRBJ1-5; D is undetermined. V was pared by 3 bases and J by 5 bases, with 8 bases between. Germline V CDR1 and CDR2: DFQATT, SNEGSKA (reference sequence). The CDR3 consists of 12 residues. CDR3 region: CSASGGDQPQHF. CDR3 bases: TGCAGTGCTAGTGGAGGTGATCAGCCCCAGCATTTT.